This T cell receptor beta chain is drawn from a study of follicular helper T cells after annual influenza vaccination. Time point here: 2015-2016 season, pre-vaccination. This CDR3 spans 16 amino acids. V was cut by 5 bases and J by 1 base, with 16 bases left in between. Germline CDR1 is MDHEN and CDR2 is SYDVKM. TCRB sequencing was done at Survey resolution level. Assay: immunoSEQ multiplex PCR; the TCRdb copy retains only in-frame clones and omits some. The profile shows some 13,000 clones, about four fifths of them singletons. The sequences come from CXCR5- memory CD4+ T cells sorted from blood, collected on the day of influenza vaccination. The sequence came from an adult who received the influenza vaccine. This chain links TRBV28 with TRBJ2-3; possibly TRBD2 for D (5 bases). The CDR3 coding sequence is TGTGCCAGCAGTCCAAGGACTGGCTCCGGCACAGATACGCAGTATTTT. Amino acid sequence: CASSPRTGSGTDTQYF.